These 29 T cell receptor beta chains share one sample of origin, sequenced in a study of identical twins (dated by TCRdb to about 2016). The library was built by means of 5' RACE. TCRdb records Illumina HiSeq 2000 as the sequencer. TCRdb applied fastp at Q25 and MiXCR to the public reads, then kept only in-frame beta chains. Entries that share a CDR3 protein sequence are merged under the most common genes and DNA. The sample includes 400,000 or so distinct CDR3 sequences, with approximately 9.1% observed a single time. Roughly 8.7% of the sample goes to the ten largest clones. The sequencing sample was made of naive T cells sorted from blood. What this sample's cell subset or site label stands for: cells isolated with a human naive T-cell isolation kit. The receptor set was obtained from a woman in her fifties or sixties in good health.

This clonotype was counted at least ten times. V and J are TRBV27 and TRBJ2-4; unclear D gene. Trimming took off 2 bases at V and 2 bases at J, with 4 bases between the two ends. Germline assignment: CDR1 MNHEY and CDR2 SMNVEV (reference sequence). The CDR3 has 13 residues. CDR3 protein: CASSLISKNIQYF. The CDR3 nucleotides read TGTGCCAGCAGTTTAATATCCAAAAACATTCAGTACTTC.

In this sample, this clonotype turned up a few times. The rearrangement uses TRBV7-8 and TRBJ2-5; D remains ambiguous. Germline V gene sequence: CDR1 SGHVS, CDR2 FQNEAQ. Trimming shortened V by 3 bases and J by 5 bases, and 1 base separated the two germline ends. CDR3 length equals 10 residues. The DNA of the CDR3 is TGTGCCAGCAGCTTTGAGACCCAGTACTTC. Translation: CASSFETQYF.

This clonotype appeared many times. J is TRBJ2-1 and V is TRBV7-9; perhaps D is TRBD1 or TRBD2 (5 bases each). The CDR3 has 13 residues. Deletions cut 3 bases from V and 6 bases from J, with 9 bases between. In germline, CDR1 is SEHNR, CDR2 FQNEAQ (reference sequence). The chain's CDR3 is CASSLGLANEQFF. The DNA for the CDR3 is TGTGCCAGCAGCTTGGGGCTAGCCAATGAGCAGTTCTTC. Complete variable domain (other parts from reference TRBV7-9 and TRBJ2-1): DTGVSQNPRHKITKRGQNVTFRCDPISEHNRLYWYRQTLGQGPEFLTYFQNEAQLEKSRLLSDRFSAERPKGSFSTLEIQRTEQGDSAMYLCASSLGLANEQFFGPGTRLTVL.

This clonotype has more than one count but fewer than ten. V usage is TRBV20-1 and J usage is TRBJ2-5; 8 positions match TRBD1. This CDR3 has 15 amino acids. V gave up 0 bases and J gave up 6 bases; unmatched junction bases: 9. Germline V gene sequence: CDR1 DFQATT, CDR2 SNEGSKA (reference sequence). CDR3 nucleotides: TGCAGTGCTAGAGATTTGGACAGGGCCTTGAAGACCCAGTACTTC. This gives the protein CSARDLDRALKTQYF.

This chain joins TRBV20-1 and TRBJ2-7; D gene unclear. Germline V CDR1 and CDR2: DFQATT, SNEGSKA (reference sequence). The germline V and J ends were trimmed by 0 bases and 0 bases, with 9 bases remaining between them. The CDR3 length is 14 residues. The CDR3 DNA sequence: TGCAGTGCTAGAGATCGCCTCAGCTCCTACGAGCAGTACTTC. Translation gives CSARDRLSSYEQYF.

This clonotype has more than one count but fewer than ten. The chain carries TRBV5-6 and TRBJ2-4; a possible D gene is TRBD2 (6 bases). CDR3 length equals 14 residues. CDR1 is SGHDT, CDR2 YYEEEE, per germline. Trimming pared 3 bases from V and 2 bases from J, leaving 9 bases between. The chain's CDR3 is CASSWRGTKNIQYF. CDR3 nucleotides: TGTGCCAGCAGCTGGCGGGGTACCAAAAACATTCAGTACTTC.

There are a few counts of this clonotype. The CDR3 DNA is TGCAGTGCTAGAGATCTGCGTAGCGGGAAGGTAAATGAGCAGTTCTTC. Translated, it gives CSARDLRSGKVNEQFF. The chain employs TRBV20-1 and TRBJ2-1, with 8 positions matching TRBD2. V gave up 0 bases and J gave up 7 bases; unmatched junction bases: 11. The germline V gene has CDR1 DFQATT and CDR2 SNEGSKA (reference sequence). CDR3 size: 16 residues.

This clonotype was observed at least ten times. The gene calls are TRBV29-1 and TRBJ2-1, with D possibly matching TRBD2 (6 bases). V lost 0 bases to trimming and J lost 6 bases, with 9 bases between them. CDR1 and CDR2 (germline): SQVTM, ANQGSEA. The CDR3 extends over 13 amino acids. CDR3 bases: TGCAGCGTTGAAGATCGACTAGTCAATGAGCAGTTCTTC. This gives the protein CSVEDRLVNEQFF.

This clonotype was seen more than once but under ten times. This chain connects TRBV20-1 to TRBJ2-3; D is unclear. CDR3 size: 14 residues. Germline V CDR1 and CDR2: DFQATT, SNEGSKA (reference sequence). Trimming removed 3 bases from V and 5 bases from J, with 15 bases in between. The CDR3 DNA follows: TGCAGTGCTAGCGAAGGCAGATTGGGAGATACGCAGTATTTT. It encodes CSASEGRLGDTQYF.

This clonotype occurred a few times. This chain links TRBV12-3 or TRBV12-4 with TRBJ2-1; maybe TRBD1 (5 bases). V lost 7 bases, J lost 4 bases, and 17 bases lay in between. CDR3 length: 15 residues. CDR3 coding DNA: TGTGCCAGCACCCATGAATGGGGCATTTACAATGAGCAGTTCTTC. This codes for CASTHEWGIYNEQFF.

This clonotype was picked up many times. The V call is TRBV29-1, the J call TRBJ2-2; TRBD2 might be the D (5 bases). V was pared by 7 bases and J by 4 bases, with 13 bases between. The CDR3 contains 13 residues. Germline V gene data show CDR1 as SQVTM and CDR2 as ANQGSEA. CDR3 nucleotide sequence: TGCAGCGCTCCGAGGACTGCCACCGGGGAGCTGTTTTTT. Translation gives CSAPRTATGELFF.

Points on this clonotype: A much bigger clone sits one base away, suggesting this may be a read error. V gene TRBV7-9 combines with J gene TRBJ2-1; D gene ambiguous. With 3 bases removed from V and 5 bases from J, the gap between germline ends came to 8 bases. Germline V gives CDR1 SEHNR, CDR2 FQNEAQ (reference sequence). The length of the CDR3 is 13 residues. CDR3 residues: CASSFDLNNEQFF. CDR3 in DNA: TGTGCCAGCAGCTTTGATTTGAACAATGAGCAGTTCTTC.

This clonotype was counted ten times or more. The rearrangement links TRBV5-1 to TRBJ2-7, with TRBD2 identical over 7 bases. V shed 5 bases, J shed 3 bases, and the junction held 5 bases outside the gene matches. From germline, CDR1 is SGHRS and CDR2 YFSETQ. CDR3 length: 13 amino acids. The CDR3 DNA follows: TGCGCCAGCAGAGCTAGCGGCCACTACGAGCAGTACTTC. Amino acid sequence: CASRASGHYEQYF.

The table lists this clonotype with many counts. The chain combines TRBV29-1 with TRBJ2-7; D is perhaps TRBD2 (6 bases). CDR1 and CDR2 from the germline V gene are SQVTM and ANQGSEA. Trimming cost V 4 bases and J 6 bases, with 16 bases left between them. The CDR3 runs 13 residues. CDR3 loop: CSVGQGGNGEQYV. CDR3 in DNA: TGCAGCGTTGGCCAGGGAGGCAATGGCGAGCAGTACGTC.

This chain connects TRBV30 to TRBJ2-2; D is perhaps TRBD1 or TRBD2 (5 bases each). Trimming removed 4 bases from V and 1 base from J, with 13 bases in between. Germline values: CDR1 GTSNPN, CDR2 SVGIG (reference sequence). This CDR3 is built from 15 residues. The CDR3 loop is CAWKGSVGNTGELFF. DNA of the CDR3: TGTGCCTGGAAGGGGAGCGTAGGGAACACCGGGGAGCTGTTTTTT. Full variable domain (remainder filled in from reference TRBV30 and TRBJ2-2): SQTIHQWPATLVQPVGSPLSLECTVEGTSNPNLYWYRQAAGRGLQLLFYSVGIGQISSEVPQNLSASRPQDRQFILSSKKLLLSDSGFYLCAWKGSVGNTGELFFGEGSRLTVL.

The chain links TRBV7-2 to TRBJ2-7; D is unclear. Germline CDR1 reads SGHTA; CDR2 reads FQGNSA. V was cut by 1 base and J by 5 bases, with 18 bases left in between. There are 16 residues in the CDR3. The DNA for the CDR3 is TGTGCCAGCAGCTTAGGAAGGCTCCCGTTTAGAGACGAGCAGTACTTC. It encodes CASSLGRLPFRDEQYF. The entire variable domain, with the rest obtained from reference TRBV7-2 and TRBJ2-7, is as follows: GAGVSQSPSNKVTEKGKDVELRCDPISGHTALYWYRQSLGQGLEFLIYFQGNSAPDKSGLPSDRFSAERTGGSVSTLTIQRTQQEDSAVYLCASSLGRLPFRDEQYFGPGTRLTVT.

The chain couples TRBV7-6 to TRBJ2-3; 10 bases fit TRBD2. The length of the CDR3 is 15 residues. Trimming at V came to 4 bases and at J to 12 bases, leaving 13 bases not matched to a gene. Per germline, CDR1 SGHVS and CDR2 FNYEAQ. The CDR3 protein is CASSSNRLAGAPQYF. CDR3 bases: TGTGCCAGCAGCTCGAATAGACTAGCGGGTGCCCCCCAGTATTTT.

This sequence joins TRBV7-9 and TRBJ2-7; D not certain. V shed 4 bases and J shed 6 bases, with 16 bases lying between them. The germline gives CDR1 SEHNR, CDR2 FQNEAQ (reference sequence). The CDR3 has 14 residues. The CDR3 sequence is CASSSSGEASEQYV. Written as DNA, the CDR3 is TGTGCCAGCAGCTCGTCCGGCGAGGCTAGCGAGCAGTACGTC.

This clonotype occurred many times. The gene calls are TRBV20-1 and TRBJ1-5; D is undetermined. The CDR3 is 15 amino acids. From germline, CDR1 is DFQATT and CDR2 SNEGSKA (reference sequence). V gave up 1 base and J gave up 5 bases, with 15 bases separating them. The CDR3 DNA reads as TGCAGTGCTAGAGCCGCCCCGGGCCTTGATCAGCCCCAGCATTTT. Translated, it gives CSARAAPGLDQPQHF.

This chain joins TRBV4-1 and TRBJ2-1; D possibly corresponds to TRBD2 (6 bases). The germline V gene encodes CDR1 MGHRA and CDR2 YSYEKL. CDR3 length: 15 residues. V lost 1 base and J lost 7, with 14 bases in between. CDR3 in amino acids: CASSQVPGVGNEQFF. CDR3 nucleotide sequence: TGCGCCAGCAGCCAAGTTCCGGGAGTTGGTAATGAGCAGTTCTTC.

This clonotype was observed many times. The CDR3 here is CASSVASYQETQYF. DNA of the CDR3: TGTGCCAGCAGCGTAGCTTCGTACCAAGAGACCCAGTACTTC. V is TRBV9 and J is TRBJ2-5; no reliable D call. V shed 0 bases and J shed 0 bases, with 6 bases lying between them. This CDR3 comprises 14 residues. From germline, CDR1 is SGDLS and CDR2 YYNGEE. Combining the CDR3 with reference TRBV9 and TRBJ2-5 gives the whole variable domain DSGVTQTPKHLITATGQRVTLRCSPRSGDLSVYWYQQSLDQGLQFLIQYYNGEERAKGNILERFSAQQFPDLHSELNLSSLELGDSALYFCASSVASYQETQYFGPGTRLLVL.

The chain carries TRBV4-2 and TRBJ1-2; tentatively, D is TRBD1 (6 bases). The V end was cut by 8 bases, the J end by 4 bases, with 20 bases between. The CDR3 loop spans 15 amino acids. CDR1 and CDR2 from the germline V gene are LGHNA and YNFKEQ. The CDR3 DNA reads as TGTGCCAGCGCAGGCCTGAGGGGGGGTGGCTATGGCTACACCTTC. This sequence encodes CASAGLRGGGYGYTF.

The sample holds a few counts of this clonotype. The rearrangement joins TRBV7-2 to TRBJ2-1, with 11 bases identical to TRBD2. J was trimmed by 4 bases and V by 5 bases; bases with no gene match: 7. This CDR3 has 16 residues. Germline V gives CDR1 SGHTA, CDR2 FQGNSA. The CDR3 protein is CASSPPLAGVYNEQFF. As DNA, the CDR3 is TGTGCCAGCAGCCCTCCACTAGCGGGAGTTTACAATGAGCAGTTCTTC.

This clonotype was seen more than once but under ten times. J is TRBJ2-5 and V is TRBV5-4, with D perhaps matching TRBD1 (6 bases). The V gene lost 3 bases and the J gene lost 4 bases, with 19 bases spanning the gap. Germline values: CDR1 SGHNT, CDR2 YYREEE (reference sequence). CDR3 size: 16 residues. CDR3: CASSYPGQRVGETQYF. The CDR3 DNA sequence: TGTGCCAGCAGCTACCCGGGACAAAGGGTTGGAGAGACCCAGTACTTC. The full variable domain, with the rest looked up from reference TRBV5-4 and TRBJ2-5, is ETGVTQSPTHLIKTRGQQVTLRCSSQSGHNTVSWYQQALGQGPQFIFQYYREEENGRGNFPPRFSGLQFPNYSSELNVNALELDDSALYLCASSYPGQRVGETQYFGPGTRLLVL.

This clonotype was detected ten times or more. The V gene is TRBV11-2, the J gene TRBJ2-7, with D hard to call. CDR1 SGHAT and CDR2 FQNNGV come from the germline V gene. CDR3 length equals 13 residues. Trimming removed 5 bases from V and 5 bases from J, with 13 bases in between. CDR3 protein: CASSPDTVHEQYV. In DNA form, the CDR3 reads TGTGCCAGCAGCCCCGACACGGTCCACGAGCAGTACGTC.

This chain links TRBV11-1 with TRBJ2-1, with 8 bases identical to TRBD2. There are 15 residues in the CDR3. CDR1 is SGHAT and CDR2 is FQDESV in the germline V gene (reference sequence). J lost 2 bases, V lost 7 bases, and 7 bases had no gene match. The CDR3 sequence: CASIETGGPYNEQFF. CDR3 in DNA: TGTGCCAGCATCGAAACGGGGGGGCCCTACAATGAGCAGTTCTTC. The complete variable domain, with remaining parts taken from reference TRBV11-1 and TRBJ2-1, reads EAEVAQSPRYKITEKSQAVAFWCDPISGHATLYWYRQILGQGPELLVQFQDESVVDDSQLPKDRFSAERLKGVDSTLKIQPAELGDSAMYLCASIETGGPYNEQFFGPGTRLTVL.

The table lists this clonotype with a few counts. V gene TRBV6-1 combines with J gene TRBJ2-2; D gene uncertain. V was shortened by 2 bases and J by 6 bases, with 10 bases between the two germline ends. The CDR3 runs 14 residues. CDR1 MNHNS and CDR2 SASEGT come from the germline V gene. This chain's CDR3 is CASSEPGRAGELFF. CDR3 DNA: TGTGCCAGCAGTGAACCCGGGCGCGCCGGGGAGCTGTTTTTT.

This clonotype was counted between two and nine times. The chain uses TRBV6-2 or TRBV6-3 and TRBJ2-7, with TRBD2 matching over 7 bases. Germline V gives CDR1 MNHEY, CDR2 SVGEGT. This CDR3 contains 13 residues. J lost 5 bases, V lost 8 bases, and 9 bases had no gene match. As DNA, the CDR3 is TGTGCCAGCCGGCGGCGGGAGACCAACGAGCAGTACGTC. Protein product: CASRRRETNEQYV.

This clonotype was picked up a small number of times. This chain connects TRBV20-1 to TRBJ2-2; a possible D gene is TRBD1 (6 bases). This CDR3 contains 19 residues. Per germline, CDR1 DFQATT and CDR2 SNEGSKA (reference sequence). V was trimmed by 0 bases and J by 4 bases, leaving 24 bases between them. The CDR3 protein is CSARDFARRSRGSTGELFF. The DNA for the CDR3 is TGCAGTGCTAGAGATTTTGCAAGGCGGAGCAGGGGCAGCACCGGGGAGCTGTTTTTT.